Below, 19 T cell receptor beta chains from the same sample are listed, as sequenced in a study of vaccination and CD4 T cells after COVID-19. Cultured CD4+ T-cell DNA underwent Oncomine TCR Beta short-read sequencing. TCRdb fed the PCR reads into MiXCR, producing one record per CDR3 protein. The data show thousands of distinct CDR3 sequences, around half seen once. Their antigens remain unidentified. Treatment indicated: roughly 10-day PBMC culture with coronavirus spike peptide pools or control peptides (ViraFEST assay). Unexposed donor CD4+ T cells predated the COVID-19 pandemic, collected 2011-2018. The sequenced sample consisted of CD4+ T cells from blood, cultured in vitro. These receptors originate from a human donor in good health.

The chain carries TRBV2 and TRBJ1-1; no clear D. The CDR3 loop spans 13 amino acids. Germline V gene sequence: CDR1 SNHLY, CDR2 FYNNEI. Trimming removed 8 bases at V and 2 bases at J, with 12 bases between. The CDR3 sequence: CASYGDLNTEAFF. The CDR3 region has the DNA TGTGCCAGCTACGGAGACCTAAACACTGAAGCTTTCTTT.

There are a few counts of this clonotype. The rearrangement links TRBV27 to TRBJ1-1; 7 bases are shared with TRBD1. The J segment lost 9 bases and the V segment lost 4 bases, leaving 14 bases of the junction unmatched. Germline V gene sequence: CDR1 MNHEY, CDR2 SMNVEV (reference sequence). The CDR3 has 15 amino acids. In DNA, the CDR3 is TGTGCCAGCAGTTCTCCCCTTAGGGGGCAGCAACAAGCTTTCTTT. Protein sequence: CASSSPLRGQQQAFF.

This chain links TRBV6-1 with TRBJ2-3; TRBD1 might be the D (5 bases). Germline CDR1 reads MNHNS; CDR2 reads SASEGT. The CDR3 sequence is 13 residues long. Trimming took off 6 bases at V and 0 bases at J, with 7 bases between the two ends. This CDR3 is CASRGVSTDTQYF. The CDR3 region has the DNA TGTGCCAGCAGAGGGGTAAGCACAGATACGCAGTATTTT.

The chain carries TRBV3-1 and TRBJ2-2, with D unresolved. The V gene lost 0 bases and the J gene lost 4 bases, with 6 bases spanning the gap. Germline-derived CDR1 and CDR2 are LGHDT and YNNKEL (reference sequence). This CDR3 region has 14 residues. DNA for the CDR3: TGTGCCAGCAGCCAAGACAGTCTCACCGGGGAGCTGTTTTTT. As protein: CASSQDSLTGELFF. The full variable domain, its missing parts supplied by reference TRBV3-1 and TRBJ2-2, is DTAVSQTPKYLVTQMGNDKSIKCEQNLGHDTMYWYKQDSKKFLKIMFSYNNKELIINETVPNRFSPKSPDKAHLNLHINSLELGDSAVYFCASSQDSLTGELFFGEGSRLTVL.

The chain recombines TRBV9 with TRBJ1-2; TRBD1 matches 7 bases. CDR3 length: 13 amino acids. V dropped 6 bases and J dropped 5; count of bases not matched to a gene: 7. Germline CDR1 SGDLS, CDR2 YYNGEE. The CDR3: CASTRGQIYGYTF. Here the CDR3 DNA reads TGTGCCAGCACACGGGGACAGATTTATGGCTACACCTTC.

This clonotype showed up just a few times. The rearrangement uses TRBV20-1 and TRBJ1-1; no clear D. The CDR3 runs 12 residues. Looked up from germline, CDR1 is DFQATT and CDR2 is SNEGSKA (reference sequence). The germline V and J ends were trimmed by 2 bases and 0 bases, with 4 bases remaining between them. The CDR3 DNA follows: TGCAGTGCTAGAACGGTGAACACTGAAGCTTTCTTT. Its protein is CSARTVNTEAFF.

The rearrangement uses TRBV2 and TRBJ2-7; 10 positions agree with TRBD2. J gave up 9 bases and V 4 bases, and 9 bases lay outside the gene matches. The germline gives CDR1 SNHLY, CDR2 FYNNEI. This CDR3 has 14 residues. The CDR3 DNA reads TGTGCCAGCAGTGGTAGCGGGGGGACCACCGGGCAGTACTTC. Amino acids: CASSGSGGTTGQYF. Drawing the rest from reference TRBV2 and TRBJ2-7, the complete variable domain is EPEVTQTPSHQVTQMGQEVILRCVPISNHLYFYWYRQILGQKVEFLVSFYNNEISEKSEIFDDQFSVERPDGSNFTLKIRSTKLEDSAMYFCASSGSGGTTGQYFGPGTRLTVT.

This chain links TRBV12-3 or TRBV12-4 with TRBJ2-5; D might be TRBD2 (5 bases). Between the trimmed V and J ends, which lost 7 bases and 2 bases, there was a span of 14 bases. This CDR3 comprises 14 residues. CDR3 nucleotides: TGTGCCAGCACCCCAAGGGAGAAACAAGAGACCCAGTACTTC. As protein: CASTPREKQETQYF.

J is TRBJ1-1 and V is TRBV7-3; D is undetermined. The germline gives CDR1 SGHTA, CDR2 FQGTGA. The V end lost 3 bases, the J end lost 0 bases, and 5 bases lay between the germline ends. The CDR3 runs to 13 residues. CDR3 region: CASSFGLNTEAFF. The CDR3 DNA is TGTGCCAGCAGCTTCGGTCTGAACACTGAAGCTTTCTTT.

The chain employs TRBV10-2 and TRBJ2-2; D possibly matches TRBD1 or TRBD2 (7 bases each). The germline V gene has CDR1 WSHSY and CDR2 SAAADI. Trimming stripped 7 bases from V and 1 base from J, with 16 bases between. The length of the CDR3 is 16 residues. The CDR3: CASTKGGTVNTGELFF. The CDR3 nucleotides read TGCGCCAGCACCAAGGGGGGGACAGTGAACACCGGGGAGCTGTTTTTT.

This clonotype turned up a few times. This chain joins TRBV28 and TRBJ1-3, with TRBD1 matching 7 bases. The CDR3 is 14 residues long. The germline gives CDR1 MDHEN, CDR2 SYDVKM. The V segment lost 8 bases and the J segment 0 bases; nucleotides outside the gene matches: 4. CDR3 region: CASEGQSSGNTIYF. In DNA, the CDR3 is TGTGCCAGCGAGGGACAGAGCTCTGGAAACACCATATATTTT.

V gene TRBV6-1 combines with J gene TRBJ1-2, with a tentative D call TRBD1 (6 bases). The CDR3 sequence is 14 residues long. V was cut by 7 bases and J by 0 bases, with 12 bases left in between. Germline values: CDR1 MNHNS, CDR2 SASEGT. The CDR3 nucleotides read TGTGCCAGCAAACCGGGACATACTAACTATGGCTACACCTTC. Its protein product is CASKPGHTNYGYTF.

The chain uses TRBV11-3 and TRBJ1-1; no reliable D call. This CDR3 is 13 amino acids long. V dropped 4 bases and J dropped 1 base, with 7 bases sitting between them. Per the germline V gene, CDR1 is SGHNT and CDR2 is YENEEA. The CDR3 DNA follows: TGTGCCAGCAGCTATCAGACGAACACTGAAGCTTTCTTT. Translated: CASSYQTNTEAFF.

This clonotype was seen a handful of times. CDR3 bases: TGTGCCACCAGTGACACCGGGACTAGGTACGGGGAGCTGTTTTTT. This translates into CATSDTGTRYGELFF. This sequence joins TRBV24-1 and TRBJ2-2, with 8 bases identical to TRBD2. This CDR3 contains 15 residues. Germline CDR1 reads KGHDR; CDR2 reads SFDVKD. The junction had 7 bases not matched to a gene; V was cut back by 4 bases and J by 7 bases.

The chain is built from TRBV2 and TRBJ1-2, with 9 nucleotides matching TRBD1. Germline V gene sequence: CDR1 SNHLY, CDR2 FYNNEI. This CDR3 spans 16 amino acids. Germline trimming cut 5 bases from V and 2 bases from J; bases unmatched to any gene: 9. The CDR3 nucleotides are TGTGCCAGCAGTCTAGACACAGGGGGCCAAAACTATGGCTACACCTTC. It codes for CASSLDTGGQNYGYTF. The whole variable domain, filled in from reference TRBV2 and TRBJ1-2, reads EPEVTQTPSHQVTQMGQEVILRCVPISNHLYFYWYRQILGQKVEFLVSFYNNEISEKSEIFDDQFSVERPDGSNFTLKIRSTKLEDSAMYFCASSLDTGGQNYGYTFGSGTRLTVV.

V and J are TRBV2 and TRBJ1-1, with 10 bases lining up with TRBD1. The CDR3 loop spans 13 amino acids. Germline CDR1 and CDR2: SNHLY and FYNNEI. The V gene end was trimmed by 5 bases and the J gene end by 8 bases; junction bases not matched to a gene: 5. The CDR3 region is CASSLDRGREAFF. The DNA for the CDR3 is TGTGCCAGCAGTCTCGACAGGGGGCGCGAAGCTTTCTTT.

The chain links TRBV7-3 to TRBJ1-5; D gene ambiguous. V lost 5 bases and J lost 2, with 7 bases in between. The CDR3 has 13 residues. Per the germline V gene, CDR1 is SGHTA and CDR2 is FQGTGA. This CDR3 is CASSPARNQPQHF. The CDR3 coding sequence is TGTGCCAGCAGCCCAGCCCGCAATCAGCCCCAGCATTTT. Filled out from reference TRBV7-3 and TRBJ1-5, the complete variable domain reads GAGVSQTPSNKVTEKGKYVELRCDPISGHTALYWYRQSLGQGPEFLIYFQGTGAADDSGLPNDRFFAVRPEGSVSTLKIQRTERGDSAVYLCASSPARNQPQHFGDGTRLSIL.

V usage is TRBV7-2 and J usage is TRBJ2-5, with a weak D call TRBD2 (5 bases). The CDR3 length is 12 residues. The germline V and J ends were trimmed by 5 bases and 7 bases, with 11 bases remaining between them. Per germline, CDR1 SGHTA and CDR2 FQGNSA. The CDR3 DNA is TGTGCCAGCAGCAGACTAACGTGGACCCAGTACTTC. Translating it yields CASSRLTWTQYF.

This clonotype was found a few times. The limits of the CDR3 on the DNA are not certain, so only TCRdb's listed CDR3 is given. The chain joins TRBV6-1 to TRBJ1-5; TRBD1 was called by the table and not checked on the DNA. The V gene's germline CDR1 is MNHNS and CDR2 SASEGT. The CDR3 sequence runs 20 residues, both termini included. The CDR3 is CASGAGGTSSYEQYFGPQHF.